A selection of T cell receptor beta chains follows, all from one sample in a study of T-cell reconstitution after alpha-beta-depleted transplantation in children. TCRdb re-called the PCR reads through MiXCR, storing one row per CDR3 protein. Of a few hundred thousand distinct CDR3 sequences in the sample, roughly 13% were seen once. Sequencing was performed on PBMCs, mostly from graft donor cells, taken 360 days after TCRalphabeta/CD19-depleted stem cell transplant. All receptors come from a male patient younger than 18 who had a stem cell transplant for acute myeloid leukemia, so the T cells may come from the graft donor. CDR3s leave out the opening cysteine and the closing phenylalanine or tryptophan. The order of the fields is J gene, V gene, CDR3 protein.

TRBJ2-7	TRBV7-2	ASSPTSGRPSYEQY
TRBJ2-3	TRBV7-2	ASSLASGGRTDTQY
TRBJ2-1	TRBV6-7	ASSYSTTYSYNEQF
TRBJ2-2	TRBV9	ASSDPIRDRGNTGELF
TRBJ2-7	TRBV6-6	ASSYSLNEQY
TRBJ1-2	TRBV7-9	ASSLQGFVRANYGYT
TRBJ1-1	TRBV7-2	ASSLAGTVLNTEAF
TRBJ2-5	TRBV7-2	ASSASLLWETQY
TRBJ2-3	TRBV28	ASSQGRGTTDTQY
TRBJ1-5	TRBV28	ASSLGASRPNQPQH
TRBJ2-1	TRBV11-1	ASSLDAGRSPYNEQF
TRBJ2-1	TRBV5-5	ASIRGASYNEQF
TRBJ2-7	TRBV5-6	ASSPTPGGEQY
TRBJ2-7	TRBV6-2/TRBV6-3	ASEVSGRYEQY
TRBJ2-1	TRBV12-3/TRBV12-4	ASSPLLAGRAKGNEQF
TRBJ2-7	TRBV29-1	SVEWQPNEQY
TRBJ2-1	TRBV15	ATHRPGSDFPVNEQF
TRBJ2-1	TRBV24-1	ATSDPGGAGGNEQF
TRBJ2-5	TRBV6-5	ASSYSAGGETQY
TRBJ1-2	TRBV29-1	SVEGQGRQYGYT
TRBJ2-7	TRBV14	ASSQLYAGTGLGEQY
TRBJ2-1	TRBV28	ASSPPRLGQF
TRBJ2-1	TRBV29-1	SVVTGRAYNEQF
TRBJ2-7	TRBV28	ASSLVNYEQY
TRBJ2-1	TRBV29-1	SVEFGAGVNEQF
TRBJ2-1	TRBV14	ASSQGQLLFSYNEQF
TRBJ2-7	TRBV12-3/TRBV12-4	ASRSRDRDSYEQY